The clone carrying this TCR beta chain was counted at least ten times. Its antigen is currently unknown. With 5 bases clipped from V and 6 bases from J, the junction kept 12 bases outside the gene matches. The length of the CDR3 is 17 residues. Germline V CDR1 and CDR2: SGHRS, YFSETQ. This entry belongs to a study of breast tumors, draining lymph nodes, adjacent tissues. Whole-study findings and limits: Most tumor T cells seemingly derive from lymph node, then expand in tumor. The lymph node origin of tumor T cells was framed as consistent with a hypothesis, not demonstrated. Tumor TCR diversity was below lymph nodes but above nontumor tissue.

One entry per CDR3 protein, called by TCRdb with MiXCR from the multiplex PCR reads. The sample holds about 12,000 distinct CDR3 sequences, roughly 35% seen once. This TCR came from a female donor with breast cancer. Some clones in this sample may be carry-over from other donors' samples. The rearrangement joins TRBV5-1 to TRBJ2-1; 12 bases match TRBD2. Sequencing was performed on breast tumor tissue. CDR3: CASSIGTSGRGVNEQFF. The CDR3 region has the DNA TGCGCCAGCAGTATCGGGACTAGCGGGCGGGGGGTCAATGAGCAGTTCTTC.